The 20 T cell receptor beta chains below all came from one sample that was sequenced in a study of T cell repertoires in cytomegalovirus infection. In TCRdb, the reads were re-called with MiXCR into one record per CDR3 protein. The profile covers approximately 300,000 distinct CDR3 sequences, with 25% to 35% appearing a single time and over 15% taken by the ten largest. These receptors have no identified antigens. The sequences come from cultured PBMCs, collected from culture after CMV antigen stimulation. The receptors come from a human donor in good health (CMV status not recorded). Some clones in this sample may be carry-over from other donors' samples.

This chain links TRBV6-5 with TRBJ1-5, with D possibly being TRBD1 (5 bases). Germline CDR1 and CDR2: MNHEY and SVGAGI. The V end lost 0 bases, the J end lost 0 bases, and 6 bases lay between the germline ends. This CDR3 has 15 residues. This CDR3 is CASSYSGGSNQPQHF. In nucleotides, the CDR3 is TGTGCCAGCAGTTACTCGGGGGGTAGCAATCAGCCCCAGCATTTT.

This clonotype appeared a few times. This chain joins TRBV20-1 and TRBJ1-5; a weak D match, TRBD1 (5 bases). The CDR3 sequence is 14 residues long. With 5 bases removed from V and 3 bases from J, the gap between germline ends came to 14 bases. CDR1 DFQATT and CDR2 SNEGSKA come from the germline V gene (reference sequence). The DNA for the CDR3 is TGCAGTGCTCCCGGAGACAGCTACAATCAGCCCCAGCATTTT. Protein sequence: CSAPGDSYNQPQHF.

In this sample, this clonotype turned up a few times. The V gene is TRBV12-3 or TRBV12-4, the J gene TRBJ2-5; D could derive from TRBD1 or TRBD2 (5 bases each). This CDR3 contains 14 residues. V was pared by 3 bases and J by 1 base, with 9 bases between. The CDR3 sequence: CASSFGTPQETQYF. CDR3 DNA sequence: TGTGCCAGCAGTTTCGGGACGCCCCAAGAGACCCAGTACTTC.

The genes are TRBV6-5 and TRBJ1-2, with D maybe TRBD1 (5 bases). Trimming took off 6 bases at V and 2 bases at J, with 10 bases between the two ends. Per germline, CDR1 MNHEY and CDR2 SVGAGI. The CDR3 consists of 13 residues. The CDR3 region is CASRTTGNYGYTF. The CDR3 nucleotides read TGTGCCAGCAGGACTACAGGAAACTATGGCTACACCTTC.

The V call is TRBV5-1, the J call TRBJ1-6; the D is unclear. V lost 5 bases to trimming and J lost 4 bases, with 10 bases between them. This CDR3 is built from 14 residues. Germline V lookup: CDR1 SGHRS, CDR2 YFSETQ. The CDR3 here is CASRPDGYNSPLHF. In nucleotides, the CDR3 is TGCGCCAGCAGACCGGACGGGTATAATTCACCCCTCCACTTT.

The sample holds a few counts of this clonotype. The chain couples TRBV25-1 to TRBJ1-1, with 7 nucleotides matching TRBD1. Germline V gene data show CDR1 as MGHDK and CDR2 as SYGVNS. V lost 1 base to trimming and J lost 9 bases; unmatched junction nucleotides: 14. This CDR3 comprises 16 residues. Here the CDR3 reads CASSESGGAGGGKAFF. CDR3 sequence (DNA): TGTGCCAGCAGTGAATCAGGGGGGGCTGGGGGCGGAAAAGCTTTCTTT.

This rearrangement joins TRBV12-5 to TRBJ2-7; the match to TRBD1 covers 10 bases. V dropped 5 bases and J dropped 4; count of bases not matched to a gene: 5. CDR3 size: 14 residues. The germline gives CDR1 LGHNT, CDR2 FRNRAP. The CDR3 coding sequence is TGTGCTAGTGGTCCCGGGACAGGGGCGTACGAGCAGTACTTC. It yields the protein CASGPGTGAYEQYF.

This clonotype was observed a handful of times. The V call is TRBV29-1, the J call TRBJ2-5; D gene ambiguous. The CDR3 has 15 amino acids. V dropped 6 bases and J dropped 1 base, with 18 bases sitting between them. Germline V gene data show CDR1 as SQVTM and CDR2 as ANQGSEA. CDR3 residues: CSVVGSIGLQETQYF. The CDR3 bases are TGCAGCGTGGTAGGGTCCATCGGCCTCCAAGAGACCCAGTACTTC. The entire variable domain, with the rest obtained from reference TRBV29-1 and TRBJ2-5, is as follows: SAVISQKPSRDICQRGTSLTIQCQVDSQVTMMFWYRQQPGQSLTLIATANQGSEATYESGFVIDKFPISRPNLTFSTLTVSNMSPEDSSIYLCSVVGSIGLQETQYFGPGTRLLVL.

CDR3 DNA: TGTGCCAGCAGCATCCGACTAGCGGCTTCCTACGAGCAGTACTTC. Translated, it gives CASSIRLAASYEQYF. The chain is built from TRBV7-2 and TRBJ2-7, with 9 nucleotides matching TRBD2. Germline V gene sequence: CDR1 SGHTA, CDR2 FQGNSA. The V and J ends lost 5 bases and 1 base, in that order; junction bases with no gene match: 6. The CDR3 covers 15 residues.

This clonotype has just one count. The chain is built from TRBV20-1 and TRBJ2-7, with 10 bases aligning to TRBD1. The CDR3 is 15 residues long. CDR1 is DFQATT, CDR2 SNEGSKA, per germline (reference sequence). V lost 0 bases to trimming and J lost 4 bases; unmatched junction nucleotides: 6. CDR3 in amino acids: CSARDGGTGAYEQYF. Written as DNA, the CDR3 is TGCAGTGCTAGAGATGGAGGGACAGGGGCGTACGAGCAGTACTTC.

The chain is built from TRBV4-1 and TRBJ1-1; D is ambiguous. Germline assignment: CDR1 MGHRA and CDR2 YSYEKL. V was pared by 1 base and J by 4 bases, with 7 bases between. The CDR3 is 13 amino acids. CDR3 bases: TGCGCCAGCAGCCAAGTTGTGGGCACTGAAGCTTTCTTT. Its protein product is CASSQVVGTEAFF.

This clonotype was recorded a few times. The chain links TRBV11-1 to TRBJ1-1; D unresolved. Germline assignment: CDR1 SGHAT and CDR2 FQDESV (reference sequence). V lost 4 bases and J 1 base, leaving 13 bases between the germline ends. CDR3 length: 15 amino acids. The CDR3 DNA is TGTGCCAGCAGCTCCGAAGGACGGGAGAACACTGAAGCTTTCTTT. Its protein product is CASSSEGRENTEAFF.

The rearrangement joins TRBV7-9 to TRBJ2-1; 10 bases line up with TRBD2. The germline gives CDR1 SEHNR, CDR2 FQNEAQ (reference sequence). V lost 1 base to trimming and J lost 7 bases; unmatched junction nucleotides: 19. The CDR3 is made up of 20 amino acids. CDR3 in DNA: TGTGCCAGCAGCTTAGGCCGGGGACTAGCGTTAACCCTCCGGTGGAATGAGCAGTTCTTC. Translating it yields CASSLGRGLALTLRWNEQFF.

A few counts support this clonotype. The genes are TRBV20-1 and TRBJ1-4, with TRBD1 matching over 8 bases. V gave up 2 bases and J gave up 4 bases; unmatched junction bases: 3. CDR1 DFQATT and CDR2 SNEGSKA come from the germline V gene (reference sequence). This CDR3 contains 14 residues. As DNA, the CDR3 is TGCAGTGCTAGATTGACAGGGGTTAATGAAAAACTGTTTTTT. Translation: CSARLTGVNEKLFF.

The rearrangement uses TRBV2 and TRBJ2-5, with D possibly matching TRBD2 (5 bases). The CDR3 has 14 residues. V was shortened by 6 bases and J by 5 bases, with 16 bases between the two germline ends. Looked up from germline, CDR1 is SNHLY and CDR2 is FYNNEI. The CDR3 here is CASRSWAGRETQYF. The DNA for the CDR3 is TGTGCCAGCAGATCCTGGGCGGGTCGGGAGACCCAGTACTTC.

The CDR3: CASSSLSGGAVEQFF. The CDR3 nucleotides read TGTGCCAGTAGCTCGCTTAGCGGGGGGGCCGTTGAGCAGTTCTTC. The chain joins TRBV19 to TRBJ2-1; 11 nucleotides match TRBD2. Germline-derived CDR1 and CDR2 are LNHDA and SQIVND (reference sequence). This CDR3 is built from 15 residues. V shed 6 bases and J 9 bases; nucleotides not matched to a gene: 10.

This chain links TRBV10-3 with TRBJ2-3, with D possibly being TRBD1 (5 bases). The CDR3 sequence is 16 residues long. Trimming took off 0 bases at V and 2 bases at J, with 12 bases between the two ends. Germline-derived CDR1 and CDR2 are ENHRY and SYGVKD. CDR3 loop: CAISESRAGHTDTQYF. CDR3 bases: TGTGCCATCAGTGAGTCTCGTGCAGGGCACACAGATACGCAGTATTTT.

CDR3 in amino acids: CASRMGLAGAYEQYF. CDR3 nucleotide sequence: TGTGCCAGCAGGATGGGACTAGCGGGGGCCTACGAGCAGTACTTC. The rearrangement links TRBV12-3 or TRBV12-4 to TRBJ2-7, with 14 bases matching TRBD2. V trimming: 6 bases; J trimming: 2 bases; junction bases outside the gene matches: 3. The CDR3 sequence is 15 residues long.

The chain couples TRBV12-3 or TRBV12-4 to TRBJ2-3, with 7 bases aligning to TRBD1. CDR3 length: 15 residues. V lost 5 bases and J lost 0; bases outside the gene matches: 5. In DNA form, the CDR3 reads TGTGCCAGCAGTCCGGGACAGCCTAGCACAGATACGCAGTATTTT. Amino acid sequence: CASSPGQPSTDTQYF.

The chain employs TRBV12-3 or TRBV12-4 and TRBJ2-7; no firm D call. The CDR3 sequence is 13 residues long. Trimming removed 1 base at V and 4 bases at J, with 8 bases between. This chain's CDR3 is CASSLVWQYEQYF. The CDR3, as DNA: TGTGCCAGCAGTTTAGTGTGGCAGTACGAGCAGTACTTC.